This TCR beta chain was found in a study of shared clonotypes between healthy human individuals. The authors split each subset's genomic DNA evenly across several immunoSEQ plates. The table came from immunoSEQ multiplex PCR; TCRdb's copy has only in-frame clones and leaves some out. Of roughly 600,000 clones in the sample, roughly 98% were seen once. CD45RO-negative, CCR7-positively selected cells formed the naive CD8 fraction, excluding terminally differentiated effector memory CD45RA+ cells. The CDR3 has 14 amino acids. V dropped 2 bases and J dropped 6; count of bases not matched to a gene: 3. Germline CDR1 is ENHRY and CDR2 is SYGVKD.

Sequencing was carried out using naive CD8+ T cells sorted from blood. This TCR derives from a man aged 25-45 years in good health. The chain uses TRBV10-3 and TRBJ2-1; 8 bases line up with TRBD2. In DNA form, the CDR3 reads TGTGCCATCAGTGAGCGGGAGGGGGGCAATGAGCAGTTCTTC. This translates into CAISEREGGNEQFF.